This T cell receptor beta chain was sequenced for a study of tissue T cells after allogeneic stem cell transplantation. The table came from immunoSEQ multiplex PCR; TCRdb's copy has only in-frame clones and leaves some out. Counted here are over 2,500 clones, approximately 39% occurring once; the ten biggest clones make up about 30%. This clone is medium-sized. What it binds is not known. The genes are named according to mouse. The read ends 1 residue before the CDR3 terminus; that terminus is restored from the germline J gene. Trimming left V 8 bases short and J 1 base short, with 5 bases between. The CDR3 runs 11 residues. Germline CDR1 and CDR2: SGHSA and FRNQAP. General study results and limits: Across patients, clones rarely overlapped, yet motif clusters were shared tissue-specifically. This small cohort was clinically heterogeneous, and sampling depth was a limitation. Only a limited share of tissue TCRs appeared in blood or spleen.

The sample's time point: mouse harvest day 14 after allogeneic transplant. Each mouse received 10^7 T-cell-depleted marrow cells plus 10^6 splenic CD5+ T cells by tail vein. This mouse GVHD model was MHC-mismatched B6 to BALB/c, profiled day 7 or 14. The V gene is TRBV16, the J gene TRBJ1-1; D is ambiguous. The clonotype comes from a female BALB/c mouse given C57BL/6 T cells with graft-versus-host disease after an allogeneic hematopoietic cell transplant. Sequenced material: gut tissue. The DNA read from the CDR3 is TGTGCAAGCGGCCCGAACACAGAAGTCTTC. This gives the protein CASGPNTEVF. The full CDR3 is CASGPNTEVFF.